One T cell receptor (beta chain) is described in this entry. What this receptor recognizes is not known. Qualities for individual bases were not recorded, and no much larger clone is one base off. The sample is drawn from a study of shared clonotypes between healthy human individuals (dated by TCRdb to 2020 to 2021). About the full investigation: The cohort included a few men and a couple of women between 18 and 49 years of age. For each donor, three plates each were used for CD4 naive and CD4 memory, two plates were used for CD8 naive, and one plate was used for CD8 memory. To estimate repertoire size and how much clonotype sharing occurs between individuals, the study deeply sequenced the blood TCR repertoires of several healthy adults. Libraries were prepared and TCR repertoires were sequenced by different laboratories using diverse techniques, in order to increase sequencing depth and limit assay-specific biases. Per donor, leukapheresis produced somewhere between about 0.85 and 10 billion PBMCs.

Donors were healthy HIV-negative adults with no recently reported acute infections or vaccinations. Every donor was a Caucasian adult residing in Nashville, Tennessee, USA. CD4+ T cells were enriched by magnetic negative selection, after which naive cells were positively selected on CD45RA and the negative fraction was taken as the memory subset. Blood was collected by leukapheresis, and PBMCs were isolated by Ficoll-Histopaque density gradient centrifugation and then cryopreserved in liquid nitrogen vapor phase. Analytical flow cytometry was used to check the purity and quantity of each magnetically sorted T cell population. From each sorted fraction, genomic DNA was isolated and quantified by UV absorbance on a Nanodrop 2000c. Using the deep immunoSEQ assay, TCR CDR3 regions were amplified from genomic DNA by multiplex PCR. Genomic DNA extracted from each cell subset was distributed evenly over all wells of several immunoSEQ 96-well plates, and each plate served as one replicate. For sorted subsets, each replicate PCR was loaded with approximately 190 ng genomic DNA, equivalent to about 33,000 T cell genomes. Purified libraries were quantified with a Qubit 3.0 fluorometer, sized on a Bioanalyzer 2100, and re-quantified with the KAPA Library Quantification kit. Every immunoSEQ 96-well plate was sequenced on a separate single-read 150-cycle Illumina NextSeq 550 flow cell. In the paper's pipeline: Because the immunoSEQ output held only junctional sequences and lacked quality scores, the filtering could not match the filtering applied to full-length reads. To assign V/J genes and CDR3, sequences were annotated against IMGT germline references using PyIR, a Python wrapper for IgBLAST v1.9. Reads were removed for weak V/J assignments (E-value above 1e-6), missing CDR3, stop codons, out-of-frame junctions, or ambiguous translated residues. V3J clonotypes were defined as sequences sharing an identical inferred V gene, J gene, and CDR3 amino acid sequence. To compute the percentage overlap between repertoires, the number of shared unique clonotypes was divided by the size of the smaller repertoire. Three approaches were used to assess repertoire richness: RTK rarefaction, the Chao1 estimator, and Recon v2.1 estimates of unobserved clonotypes. Generation probabilities for all TCRbeta clonotypes obtained by the gDNA method from a handful of donors were computed using OLGA. TCRdb provides this immuneACCESS table in a form limited to in-frame rearrangements. Some clones are lacking; in checked studies, under half of them reflect an unresolved V gene, and why the rest are absent is not known. V, J and clone size are taken as reported in that table, and D and trimming were inferred from the DNA itself. In this sample the table shows approximately 2.5 million clones, 93% of which occur a single time. 0.36% of the sample lies in the top ten.

What the research found in general, with its limitations: The small number of donors limited the genetic and exposure-history diversity represented. About 5% of naive CD4, 3.5% of naive CD8, roughly 2.4% of memory CD4, and less than 0.45% of memory CD8 clonotypes were shared across several donors. Larger estimated clonotype richness was generally found for naive subsets than for memory subsets. Based on pairwise subsampling, the degree of clonotype sharing among donors was expected to be affected by sequencing depth. Compared with non-shared clonotypes, clonotypes shared by all four sorted-subset donors had higher generation probabilities. Sampling was restricted to blood, and TCR repertoires in tissues likely differ from the TCR repertoires found in blood. Even with the large sequencing depth, rarefaction of the sorted-subset datasets indicated that sequencing was incomplete.

The sequencing sample was made of naive CD4+ T cells from PBMCs. Per the publication, the cell subset or site label means: CD45RA+ positively selected. This receptor was obtained from a man aged 18 to 30 in good health. Some clones in this sample may be carry-over from other donors' samples.

The CDR3 here reads CASRIPQGELAYGYTF. The DNA sequence is as follows: TGTGCCAGCAGGATCCCTCAGGGGGAACTGGCCTATGGCTACACCTTC. This chain joins TRBV28 to TRBJ1-2; the junction holds 7 bases that match TRBD1. From V the trimming removes 6 bases and from J it removes 4 bases, while the gene matches leave 14 bases of the junction unaccounted for. CDR1 is given as MDHEN and CDR2 as SYDVKM, both from the germline V gene. From the cysteine up to the phenylalanine, the CDR3 has a length of 16 residues. Only the CDR3 portion is preserved as DNA: 48 bases, with reading frame beginning at the first base.